The clone carrying this TCR beta chain was detected many times. What it binds is unknown. Regions amplified from RNA transcripts were the TCR beta CDR3 regions. With the HTBI primer set, the TCR CDR3 went through a first round of RT-PCR. TCRdb passed the multiplex PCR reads through MiXCR, listing each CDR3 protein once. The sample shows hundreds of thousands of distinct CDR3 sequences, 11% to 15% of them seen only once. Clinical symptoms, serum thyroxine and TRAb, thyroid ultrasound and orbital computed tomography together formed the diagnostic basis. 10 ml of fresh peripheral blood supplied the PBMCs. The V and J ends lost 5 bases and 7 bases respectively, with 12 bases between them. This CDR3 has 13 residues. CDR1 and CDR2 (germline): MDHEN, SYDVKM. These data originate in a study of T cells in Graves' hyperthyroidism and ophthalmopathy. Study-wide results and limits: In validation, the model predicted ophthalmopathy. These predictions came a median roughly 7.1 months before onset.

Sequencing was carried out using blood. This receptor was obtained from a woman aged 30 to 39 with Graves' hyperthyroidism. The chain is built from TRBV28 and TRBJ2-1; D perhaps matches TRBD1 (6 bases). This CDR3 reads CASSEQQGNEQFF. For the CDR3, the DNA is TGTGCCAGCAGTGAACAACAGGGAAATGAGCAGTTCTTC.